This TCR beta chain emerged from a study of shared T cell receptors in the human thymus. This CDR3 has 16 amino acids. V was clipped by 3 bases and J by 2 bases, with 16 bases between them. Germline V gene lookup returns CDR1 MDHEN and CDR2 SYDVKM. Sequenced by immunoSEQ multiplex PCR; TCRdb stores in-frame clones only, minus some. Of approximately 760,000 clones listed, approximately 85% were seen once; the top ten hold 0.0095% to 0.013%. Another study also made use of these data, one on human thymus T cells.

The sample was thymocytes. This receptor was obtained from a girl under three years old with a congenital heart defect. This chain connects TRBV28 to TRBJ1-1, with D tentatively TRBD1 (5 bases). CDR3 in DNA: TGTGCCAGCAGTTTTTCGGCAGGGCGGAAAAACACTGAAGCTTTCTTT. This encodes CASSFSAGRKNTEAFF. The full variable domain, rest sourced from reference TRBV28 and TRBJ1-1, is DVKVTQSSRYLVKRTGEKVFLECVQDMDHENMFWYRQDPGLGLRLIYFSYDVKMKEKGDIPEGYSVSREKKERFSLILESASTNQTSMYLCASSFSAGRKNTEAFFGQGTRLTVV.